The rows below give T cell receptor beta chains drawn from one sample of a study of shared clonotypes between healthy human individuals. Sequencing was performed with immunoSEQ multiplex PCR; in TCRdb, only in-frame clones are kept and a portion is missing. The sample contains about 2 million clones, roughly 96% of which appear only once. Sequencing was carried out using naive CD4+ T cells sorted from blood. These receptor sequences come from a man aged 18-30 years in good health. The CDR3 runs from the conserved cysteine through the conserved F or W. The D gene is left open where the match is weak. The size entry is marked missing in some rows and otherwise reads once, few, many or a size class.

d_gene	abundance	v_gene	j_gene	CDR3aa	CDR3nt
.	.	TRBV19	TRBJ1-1	CASSIDPGTFRRSTEAFF	TGTGCCAGTAGTATAGATCCCGGAACGTTCAGGAGGAGCACTGAAGCTTTCTTT
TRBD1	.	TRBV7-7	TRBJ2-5	CASSTGQGGETQYF	TGTGCTAGCAGCACCGGACAGGGTGGAGAGACCCAGTACTTC
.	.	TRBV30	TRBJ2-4	CAWSVGQPLIQYF	TGTGCCTGGAGTGTCGGGCAACCCCTGATTCAGTACTTC
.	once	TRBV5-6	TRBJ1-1	CASSFGPRGTEAFF	TGTGCCAGCAGCTTTGGCCCCCGGGGCACTGAAGCTTTCTTT
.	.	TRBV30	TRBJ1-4	CAWSFRGDGGEKLFF	TGTGCCTGGAGTTTCAGGGGAGATGGAGGGGAAAAACTGTTTTTT
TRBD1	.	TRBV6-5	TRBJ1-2	CASSPTGGYGYTF	TGTGCCAGCAGCCCGACAGGGGGCTATGGCTACACCTTC
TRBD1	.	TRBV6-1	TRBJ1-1	CASSEGRLVGGYTEAFF	TGTGCCAGCAGTGAAGGTCGCTTGGTAGGGGGCTACACTGAAGCTTTCTTT
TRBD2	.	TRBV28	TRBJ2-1	CASSLKRGGLGNEQFF	TGTGCCAGCAGTCTGAAGCGGGGGGGCCTAGGGAATGAGCAGTTCTTC
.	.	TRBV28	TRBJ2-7	CASSATGEQYF	TGTGCCAGCAGTGCCACAGGGGAGCAGTACTTC
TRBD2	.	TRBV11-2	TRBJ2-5	CASSSTGTSGRRMETQYF	TGTGCCAGCAGCAGCACCGGGACTAGCGGGAGGAGAATGGAGACCCAGTACTTC
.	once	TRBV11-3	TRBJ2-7	CASSFTGYEQYF	TGTGCCAGCAGCTTCACCGGATACGAGCAGTACTTC
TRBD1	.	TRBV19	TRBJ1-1	CASSIDQLTGPAEAFF	TGTGCCAGTAGTATAGACCAACTGACAGGGCCCGCTGAAGCTTTCTTT
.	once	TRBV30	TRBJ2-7	CAWSVTRTSVGDEQYF	TGTGCCTGGAGTGTAACGAGAACATCAGTCGGAGACGAGCAGTACTTC
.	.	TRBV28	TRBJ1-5	CASSFPNQPQHF	TGTGCCAGCAGTTTTCCCAATCAGCCCCAGCATTTT
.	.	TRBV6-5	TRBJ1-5	CASSYSLGYPWQPQHF	TGTGCCAGCAGTTACTCGTTGGGGTACCCTTGGCAGCCCCAGCATTTT
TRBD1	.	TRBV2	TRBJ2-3	CASSVGGQGFTDTQYF	TGTGCCAGCTCAGTGGGGGGACAGGGGTTCACAGATACGCAGTATTTT
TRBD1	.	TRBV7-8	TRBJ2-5	CASSIRDRGRETQYF	TGTGCCAGCAGCATTCGGGACAGGGGGCGAGAGACCCAGTACTTC
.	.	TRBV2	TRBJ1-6	CASSEARKGLPLHF	TGTGCCAGCAGTGAAGCGCGGAAAGGTCTACCCCTCCACTTT
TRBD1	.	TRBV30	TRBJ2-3	CAWNQAGTGTTDTQYF	TGTGCCTGGAACCAAGCCGGGACAGGGACCACAGATACGCAGTATTTT
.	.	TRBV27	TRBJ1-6	CASSVRGNSPLHF	TGTGCCAGCAGTGTGCGGGGGAATTCACCCCTCCACTTT
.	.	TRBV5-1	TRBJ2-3	CASSRNRDLRQDTQYF	TGCGCCAGCAGCCGTAACCGGGACCTCCGGCAAGATACGCAGTATTTT
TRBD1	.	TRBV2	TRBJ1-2	CASTALTGVEGYTF	TGTGCCAGCACGGCCCTGACAGGGGTAGAGGGCTACACCTTC
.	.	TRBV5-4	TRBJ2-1	CASSLVSMNEQFF	TGTGCCAGCAGCTTGGTTTCTATGAATGAGCAGTTCTTC
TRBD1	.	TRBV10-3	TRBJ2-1	CAIDNGDRGWNEQFF	TGTGCCATCGACAACGGGGACAGGGGTTGGAATGAGCAGTTCTTC
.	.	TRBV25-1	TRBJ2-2	CASSQGGELFF	TGTGCCAGCAGTCAGGGCGGGGAGCTGTTTTTT
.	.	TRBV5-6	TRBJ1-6	CASSIGPADSPLHF	TGTGCCAGCAGCATCGGTCCCGCAGATTCACCCCTCCACTTT
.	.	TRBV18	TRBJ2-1	CASSSSSYNEQFF	TGTGCCAGCTCATCGAGCTCCTACAATGAGCAGTTCTTC
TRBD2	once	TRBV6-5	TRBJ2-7	CASSPSGGGGVF	TGTGCCAGCAGTCCTTCGGGGGGTGGTGGGGTTTTC
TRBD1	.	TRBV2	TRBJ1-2	CASKPGQADYGYTF	TGTGCCAGCAAACCGGGACAGGCGGACTATGGCTACACCTTC
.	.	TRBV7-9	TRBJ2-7	CASSLAHGNSYEQYF	TGTGCCAGCAGCTTAGCGCATGGCAACTCCTACGAGCAGTACTTC
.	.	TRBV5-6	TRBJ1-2	CASSLAAGNSYGYTF	TGTGCCAGCAGCTTGGCGGCCGGGAATTCCTACGGCTACACCTTC
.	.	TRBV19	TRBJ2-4	CASSEQGIVNIQYF	TGTGCCAGTAGTGAGCAGGGTATCGTCAACATTCAGTACTTC
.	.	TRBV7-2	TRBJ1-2	CASTNGGDYGYTF	TGTGCCAGCACCAACGGGGGGGACTATGGCTACACCTTC
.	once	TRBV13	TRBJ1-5	CASSDDRNQPQHF	TGTGCCAGCAGCGACGACAGGAATCAGCCCCAGCATTTT
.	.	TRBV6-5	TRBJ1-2	CASRSYLGYTF	TGTGCCAGCAGGTCGTATTTAGGCTACACCTTC
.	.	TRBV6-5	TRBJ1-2	CASSYSQGTYGYTF	TGTGCCAGCAGTTACTCACAGGGTACCTATGGCTACACCTTC
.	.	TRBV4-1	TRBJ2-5	CASSLSGSGEETQYF	TGCGCCAGCAGCCTGAGCGGTTCGGGGGAAGAGACCCAGTACTTC
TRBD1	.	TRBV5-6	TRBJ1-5	CASSLNIAGTGGGQPQHF	TGTGCCAGCAGCTTGAATATCGCCGGGACAGGGGGCGGGCAGCCCCAGCATTTT
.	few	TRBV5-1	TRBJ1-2	CASSLDSTYGYTF	TGCGCCAGCAGCTTGGACAGTACCTATGGCTACACCTTC
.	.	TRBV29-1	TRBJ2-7	CSVGAHPEQYF	TGCAGCGTTGGTGCTCACCCCGAGCAGTACTTC
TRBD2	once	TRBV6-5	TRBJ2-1	CASRRLAGVNEQFF	TGTGCCAGCAGGCGACTAGCGGGAGTAAATGAGCAGTTCTTC